A selection of T cell receptor beta chains follows, all from one sample in a study of blood T cell repertoires in COVID-19. The table came from immunoSEQ multiplex PCR; TCRdb's copy has only in-frame clones and leaves some out. This sample has about 110,000 clones, with over 75% found just once. Sample: peripheral blood. Receptor source: a man between 65 and 85 years old with active or convalescent COVID-19. The CDR3 runs from the conserved cysteine through the conserved F or W. The D gene is left open where the match is weak. Size tells how often a clone was seen (once, few, many) or the class of an expanded clone, and some rows leave it out.

TRBV29-1,NA,TRBD1,TRBJ1-2,TGCAGCGTTCCCACAGGGGCCTATGGCTACACCTTC,CSVPTGAYGYTF
TRBV20-1,NA,TRBD1,TRBJ1-6,TGCAGTGCTAGTTTGGGACAGGGGTATTCACCCCTCCACTTT,CSASLGQGYSPLHF
TRBV18,NA,TRBD1,TRBJ1-2,TGTGCCAGCTCACCTGTTTTGGGACAGGGAGGCGTTGGCTACACCTTC,CASSPVLGQGGVGYTF
TRBV28,few,NA,TRBJ2-4,TGTGCCACCAGCCTCGCGGGGGCCAAAAACATTCAGTACTTC,CATSLAGAKNIQYF
TRBV5-1,NA,NA,TRBJ2-3,TGCGCCAGCAGCCCCTCTAGAGGCACAGATACGCAGTATTTT,CASSPSRGTDTQYF
TRBV19,NA,TRBD1,TRBJ1-2,TGTGCCACCCGTGACAGGGGGGCCTCTAACTATGGCTACACCTTC,CATRDRGASNYGYTF
TRBV6-5,once,TRBD2,TRBJ2-4,TGTGCCAGCAGCCCCACTAGCGGGAGGAACATTCAGTACTTC,CASSPTSGRNIQYF
TRBV18,NA,TRBD2,TRBJ2-7,TGTGCCAGCTCACCGGGACTAGCATTGGGTAGCGAGCAGTACTTC,CASSPGLALGSEQYF
TRBV5-1,NA,NA,TRBJ2-7,TGCGCCAGCAGCTCAACGACAGTCTACGAGCAGTACTTC,CASSSTTVYEQYF
TRBV5-1,NA,NA,TRBJ2-6,TGCGCCAGCAGCTTGGGGGCAGGGTCAGGGGCCAACGTCCTGACTTTC,CASSLGAGSGANVLTF
TRBV19,NA,TRBD1,TRBJ1-2,TGTGCCAGTAGCGGAACAGGGGCCCACTATGGCTACACCTTC,CASSGTGAHYGYTF
TRBV7-8,NA,NA,TRBJ1-1,TGTGCCAGCAGCTCATCGGGACTCATGAACACTGAAGCTTTCTTT,CASSSSGLMNTEAFF
TRBV19,NA,NA,TRBJ2-7,TGTGCCAGTAGTTTGGCGGGCGAAAGCTCCTACGAGCAGTACTTC,CASSLAGESSYEQYF
TRBV5-5,NA,TRBD1,TRBJ1-1,TGTGCCAGCAGGGTAACAGGGGGAAAGAACACTGAAGCTTTCTTT,CASRVTGGKNTEAFF
TRBV13,NA,TRBD2,TRBJ2-1,TGTGCCAGCAGTAGCGGGGGGAATGAGCAGTTCTTC,CASSSGGNEQFF
TRBV4-1,NA,TRBD2,TRBJ2-2,TGCGCCAGCAGCGATGGACTAGCGCGGAACACCGGGGAGCTGTTTTTT,CASSDGLARNTGELFF
TRBV13,NA,NA,TRBJ2-7,TGTGCCAGCAGCCCTCACCTAAGCGAGCAGTACTTC,CASSPHLSEQYF
TRBV3-1/TRBV3-2,NA,NA,TRBJ1-4,TGTGCCAGCAGCCAAGAGGGGAGCGGTAATGAAAAACTGTTTTTT,CASSQEGSGNEKLFF
TRBV25-1,few,NA,TRBJ1-2,TGTGCCAGCAGTGAAGGTGGAGGTTACTATGGCTACACCTTC,CASSEGGGYYGYTF
TRBV7-9,NA,NA,TRBJ1-1,TGTGCCAGCAGCTTCAGGGAGGCGAACACTGAAGCTTTCTTT,CASSFREANTEAFF
TRBV6-5,NA,NA,TRBJ1-4,TGTGCCAGCCGCACCGCCGGGGCAACTAATGAAAAACTGTTTTTT,CASRTAGATNEKLFF
TRBV19,NA,NA,TRBJ1-1,TGTGCCAGTAGCATACGAGGTTTCGGCACTGAAGCTTTCTTT,CASSIRGFGTEAFF
TRBV7-3,few,TRBD2,TRBJ2-3,TGTGCCAGCAGCTCGTCGACTAGCGGGGCCACAGATACGCAGTATTTT,CASSSSTSGATDTQYF
TRBV7-8,NA,NA,TRBJ2-1,TGTGCCAGCAGCACCTCTACAGGAGCTCCATCGGATGAGCAGTTCTTC,CASSTSTGAPSDEQFF
TRBV6-5,NA,TRBD2,TRBJ2-1,TGTGCCACCGCGCGGGGAGGGCCGCGGGAGCAGTTCTTC,CATARGGPREQFF